Described below is a single T cell receptor beta chain sequence and its context. This clonotype was counted many times. Its antigen is not yet known. No base-level quality is on record; no much larger clone is a single base apart. This entry comes from a study of CD8 T cells in ankylosing spondylitis (TCRdb year 2017). With respect to the entire study: The study profiled T cell receptor beta repertoires in healthy donors and ankylosing spondylitis patients to find disease-linked TCR variants. Samples of peripheral blood were taken, and for ankylosing spondylitis patients, synovial fluid was collected as well. The whole study cohort included 108 healthy donors and 25 ankylosing spondylitis patients. The paper's findings and limits, for the study overall: Blood from ankylosing spondylitis patients appeared to be characterized by a TCR beta motif composed of under 10 highly homologous amino acid variants. The disease-linked clones were reported as significantly enriched in matched synovial fluid samples from ankylosing spondylitis patients. The disease-linked clones showed a CD8+ phenotype and occurred at relatively low frequencies in peripheral blood. Some motif variants had previously been reported in the synovial fluid and blood of reactive arthritis patients, which suggests shared mechanisms of disease initiation.

Trimming at the junction amounts to 4 bases on V and 4 bases on J, and the germline ends lie 16 bases apart. The CDR3 runs 15 residues from the cysteine to the phenylalanine. Only the CDR3 DNA is retained, 45 bases long and in frame from the first base. From the germline V gene, CDR1 is MNHEY and CDR2 is SVGAGI. TCRdb lists the instrument as Illumina HiSeq 2500. Quantitative 5'-RACE with molecular barcodes was used to prepare TCR beta libraries. The original pipeline was this. A new computational method, built on a probabilistic model of VDJ rearrangement, was used to identify disease-linked TCR variants. TCRdb trimmed public reads at Q25 via fastp, called clones via MiXCR and kept in-frame beta chains. Rows matching on CDR3 protein sequence are summarized as one entry with the most common DNA and genes. These V and J calls rely on TCRdb rather than the paper's analysis. The sample table shows some 200,000 distinct CDR3 sequences, and roughly 25% are seen once. Together, the top ten hold more than 6.5% of the sample.

The sample comprised blood, either unsorted or a sorted T cell fraction (not recorded which). The chain is encoded by TRBV6-5 joined to TRBJ1-2; the D segment could be TRBD1, given 6 matching bases. This sequence originates from a male donor with ankylosing spondylitis or in good health (not recorded which). Here the CDR3 is given as CASSSPQGQGYGYTF. The bases read TGTGCCAGCAGTTCCCCGCAGGGGCAGGGCTATGGCTACACCTTC.